This TCR beta chain was profiled in a study of blood T cells in healthy people across ages. The second PCR ran roughly 6 to 11 cycles with a sample-barcoded 5' primer and J-beta primers. In TCRdb, the 5' RACE reads were re-called with MiXCR into one record per CDR3 protein. The top ten hold roughly 7% of the sample, which has over 1,200,000 distinct CDR3 sequences, approximately 59% seen once. Per the germline V gene, CDR1 is ENHRY and CDR2 is SYGVKD. The CDR3 sequence is 15 residues long. Trimming cost V 2 bases and J 9 bases; bases outside gene matches: 5. The receptor's source is a man aged 18 to 30 in good health. The V call is TRBV10-3, the J call TRBJ2-1; 12 bases map to TRBD2. The sequenced material came from blood. The CDR3, as DNA: TGTGCCATCAGTGAGGGCACTAGCGGGAGGTCTGAGCAGTTCTTC. Its protein is CAISEGTSGRSEQFF.